The 24 T cell receptor beta chains reported below all come from one sample, sequenced in a study of pediatric ulcerative colitis. Using immunoSEQ multiplex PCR, the repertoire was profiled, and TCRdb retains in-frame clones only, with some absent. The repertoire consists of about 64,000 clones, with 77% occurring once and the leading ten covering over 4%. Sequenced: blood. Source of these receptors: a boy aged 5-17 years with moderate ulcerative colitis.

J is TRBJ2-7 and V is TRBV7-8, with D unresolved. Per the germline V gene, CDR1 is SGHVS and CDR2 is FQNEAQ. The CDR3 loop spans 15 amino acids. The V end lost 5 bases, the J end lost 2 bases, and 16 bases lay between the germline ends. Here the CDR3 reads CASSPLQTQTYEQYF. The CDR3 DNA is TGTGCCAGCAGCCCTCTCCAGACACAAACCTACGAGCAGTACTTC.

This clone was counted between two and nine times. V and J are TRBV5-5 and TRBJ1-1, with 11 positions matching TRBD1. V lost 0 bases to trimming and J lost 8 bases; unmatched junction nucleotides: 0. CDR3 length: 13 residues. Germline CDR1 and CDR2: SGHKS and YYEKEE (reference sequence). In DNA, the CDR3 is TGTGCCAGCAGCTTGGGGACAGGGGGCGAAGCTTTCTTT. It codes for CASSLGTGGEAFF. The whole variable domain, filled in from reference TRBV5-5 and TRBJ1-1, reads DAGVTQSPTHLIKTRGQQVTLRCSPISGHKSVSWYQQVLGQGPQFIFQYYEKEERGRGNFPDRFSARQFPNYSSELNVNALLLGDSALYLCASSLGTGGEAFFGQGTRLTVV.

The chain combines TRBV19 with TRBJ1-2; the D is unclear. V lost 7 bases and J lost 7, with 13 bases in between. The CDR3 totals 12 residues. Germline V CDR1 and CDR2: LNHDA, SQIVND (reference sequence). In DNA, the CDR3 is TGTGCCAGTACCTCCCAAGGCGGTGGCTACACCTTC. This encodes CASTSQGGGYTF.

The chain joins TRBV10-3 to TRBJ1-1; D unresolved. Germline-derived CDR1 and CDR2 are ENHRY and SYGVKD. V was clipped by 6 bases and J by 0 bases, with 5 bases between them. The CDR3 length is 12 residues. The CDR3 protein is CAIRSLNTEAFF. The CDR3, as DNA: TGTGCCATCAGAAGTTTGAACACTGAAGCTTTCTTT.

V is TRBV9 and J is TRBJ1-3; D is undetermined. V dropped 1 base and J dropped 4 bases, with 3 bases sitting between them. CDR1 and CDR2 from the germline V gene are SGDLS and YYNGEE. The CDR3 has 12 amino acids. DNA for the CDR3: TGTGCCAGCAGCGTAAACGGAAACACCATATATTTT. This translates into CASSVNGNTIYF.

The V call is TRBV5-4, the J call TRBJ2-3, with 12 bases lining up with TRBD2. CDR3 size: 16 residues. The V and J ends lost 1 base and 5 bases, in that order; junction bases with no gene match: 5. CDR1 is SGHNT, CDR2 YYREEE, per germline (reference sequence). The CDR3 loop is CASSLLPSGRGDTQYF. The CDR3 nucleotides are TGTGCCAGCAGCTTGTTACCTAGCGGGAGGGGAGATACGCAGTATTTT. The variable domain in full, with the rest retrieved from reference TRBV5-4 and TRBJ2-3, is ETGVTQSPTHLIKTRGQQVTLRCSSQSGHNTVSWYQQALGQGPQFIFQYYREEENGRGNFPPRFSGLQFPNYSSELNVNALELDDSALYLCASSLLPSGRGDTQYFGPGTRLTVL.

V and J are TRBV6-5 and TRBJ1-3; 7 bases match TRBD1. Germline V gene sequence: CDR1 MNHEY, CDR2 SVGAGI. After removal of 0 bases from V and 4 bases from J, the junction contained 6 bases not matched to a gene. This CDR3 has 16 amino acids. CDR3 protein: CASSYSKGARGNTIYF. DNA of the CDR3: TGTGCCAGCAGTTACTCGAAGGGGGCGCGGGGAAACACCATATATTTT.

The chain links TRBV7-3 to TRBJ2-3, with 14 bases identical to TRBD2. Germline V gives CDR1 SGHTA, CDR2 FQGTGA. Trimming removed 5 bases from V and 5 bases from J; junction bases left unmatched: 6. The CDR3 sequence is 16 residues long. This CDR3 is CASSMGLAGAVDTQYF. The CDR3 DNA sequence: TGTGCCAGCAGCATGGGACTAGCGGGAGCTGTAGATACGCAGTATTTT.

The rearrangement uses TRBV4-1 and TRBJ1-3; D is unclear. Trimming took 4 bases from V and 4 from J, leaving 14 bases between them. This CDR3 comprises 15 residues. Germline-derived CDR1 and CDR2 are MGHRA and YSYEKL. DNA for the CDR3: TGCGCCAGCAGCCGTGGTTTTGGAGACGGAAACACCATATATTTT. This gives the protein CASSRGFGDGNTIYF.

This chain connects TRBV25-1 to TRBJ1-5; D is possibly TRBD1 (6 bases). This CDR3 has 15 residues. Trimming removed 2 bases at V and 6 bases at J, with 14 bases between. Germline V gene data show CDR1 as MGHDK and CDR2 as SYGVNS. CDR3 DNA: TGTGCCAGCAGTGAAGGTATAGGGGGTGGTCAGCCCCAGCATTTT. Protein product: CASSEGIGGGQPQHF.

The rearrangement joins TRBV4-1 to TRBJ1-2; TRBD1 aligns across 8 bases. CDR3 size: 15 residues. From germline, CDR1 is MGHRA and CDR2 YSYEKL. V dropped 1 base and J dropped 8; count of bases not matched to a gene: 9. This CDR3 is CASSQVSSGQGGYTF. CDR3 sequence (DNA): TGCGCCAGCAGCCAAGTATCGTCAGGACAGGGCGGCTACACCTTC.

The chain links TRBV18 to TRBJ2-2; no clear D gene. With 8 bases removed from V and 6 bases from J, the gap between germline ends came to 16 bases. Per germline, CDR1 KGHSH and CDR2 LQKENI. This CDR3 contains 14 residues. CDR3 nucleotides: TGTGCCAGCCACGCGCCAGGCGAGGCCGGGGAGCTGTTTTTT. Its protein product is CASHAPGEAGELFF. Looking up the rest from reference TRBV18 and TRBJ2-2 gives the full variable domain: NAGVMQNPRHLVRRRGQEARLRCSPMKGHSHVYWYRQLPEEGLKFMVYLQKENIIDESGMPKERFSAEFPKEGPSILRIQQVVRGDSAAYFCASHAPGEAGELFFGEGSRLTVL.

The chain is built from TRBV2 and TRBJ1-1; 9 nucleotides align to TRBD1. The CDR3 runs 14 residues. Per the germline V gene, CDR1 is SNHLY and CDR2 is FYNNEI. Trimming removed 6 bases from V and 1 base from J; junction bases left unmatched: 3. In nucleotides, the CDR3 is TGTGCCAGCAGGAAGACAGGGGGGAACACTGAAGCTTTCTTT. This codes for CASRKTGGNTEAFF.

V usage is TRBV19 and J usage is TRBJ2-2; 9 bases are shared with TRBD2. CDR3 size: 15 residues. V gave up 10 bases and J gave up 5 bases; unmatched junction bases: 11. Germline V gene sequence: CDR1 LNHDA, CDR2 SQIVND (reference sequence). The CDR3 region is CATSTGTSTTGELFF. In DNA form, the CDR3 reads TGTGCCACCTCTACCGGGACTAGCACTACCGGGGAGCTGTTTTTT.

This chain connects TRBV5-1 to TRBJ2-7; TRBD1 is a possible D gene (5 bases). Germline V gene sequence: CDR1 SGHRS, CDR2 YFSETQ. Trimming cost V 0 bases and J 0 bases, with 10 bases left between them. This CDR3 has 15 residues. The CDR3 DNA reads TGCGCCAGCAGCTTGGTCAGGGAAGGCTCCTACGAGCAGTACTTC. This gives the protein CASSLVREGSYEQYF.

This chain uses TRBV30 with TRBJ1-2; possibly TRBD1 for D (5 bases). The CDR3 loop spans 13 amino acids. CDR1 is GTSNPN, CDR2 SVGIG, per germline (reference sequence). Trimming shortened V by 2 bases and J by 5 bases, and 12 bases separated the two germline ends. CDR3 nucleotides: TGTGCCTGGAGTATCGGGACCTTATATGGCTACACCTTC. This translates into CAWSIGTLYGYTF.

CDR3 loop: CASSLTVGGGGDYGYTF. The DNA of the CDR3 is TGTGCCAGCAGCCTCACGGTGGGAGGGGGCGGCGACTATGGCTACACCTTC. This chain links TRBV9 with TRBJ1-2, with TRBD1 identical over 7 bases. CDR3 length: 17 amino acids. J lost 3 bases, V lost 4 bases, and 15 bases had no gene match. In germline, CDR1 is SGDLS, CDR2 YYNGEE.

The chain recombines TRBV27 with TRBJ2-1, with D maybe TRBD1 (5 bases). The CDR3 loop spans 12 amino acids. Germline CDR1 reads MNHEY; CDR2 reads SMNVEV (reference sequence). Trimming removed 6 bases at V and 8 bases at J, with 11 bases between. DNA for the CDR3: TGTGCCAGCAGCCCAGGGTTTCATGAGCAGTTCTTC. This translates into CASSPGFHEQFF.

The rearrangement joins TRBV19 to TRBJ1-2, with D tentatively TRBD1 (5 bases). Trimming took off 2 bases at V and 5 bases at J, with 21 bases between the two ends. CDR1 and CDR2 from the germline V gene are LNHDA and SQIVND (reference sequence). This CDR3 comprises 17 residues. In nucleotides, the CDR3 is TGTGCCAGTAGTATAACGTTGGCGACAGAGACACCTTATGGCTACACCTTC. This codes for CASSITLATETPYGYTF.

The rearrangement joins TRBV27 to TRBJ2-5; D may be TRBD1 or TRBD2 (7 bases each). The V end was cut by 6 bases, the J end by 3 bases, with 17 bases between. CDR3 length: 15 residues. CDR1 and CDR2 (germline): MNHEY, SMNVEV (reference sequence). DNA for the CDR3: TGTGCCAGCAGCTCCCGGGGGGACAGAAAAGAGACCCAGTACTTC. This encodes CASSSRGDRKETQYF.

The V gene is TRBV27, the J gene TRBJ2-2, with D perhaps assigned TRBD1 or TRBD2 (5 bases each). The V end lost 10 bases, the J end lost 4 bases, and 16 bases lay between the germline ends. Germline assignment: CDR1 MNHEY and CDR2 SMNVEV (reference sequence). The CDR3 runs to 14 residues. DNA of the CDR3: TGTGCCACCTCCCTGGGTGGGGGCACCGGGGAGCTGTTTTTT. This translates into CATSLGGGTGELFF.

The chain joins TRBV5-4 to TRBJ1-2, with TRBD1 identical over 8 bases. Trimming removed 1 base from V and 5 bases from J; junction bases left unmatched: 10. The CDR3 has 16 residues. Germline CDR1 reads SGHNT; CDR2 reads YYREEE (reference sequence). CDR3 coding DNA: TGTGCCAGCAGCTTGACAGGGGGAACGAGGCTATATGGCTACACCTTC. Its protein is CASSLTGGTRLYGYTF.

This chain connects TRBV2 to TRBJ1-4, with 11 bases matching TRBD1. V gave up 5 bases and J gave up 7 bases; unmatched junction bases: 9. The germline gives CDR1 SNHLY, CDR2 FYNNEI. The CDR3 has 16 amino acids. The CDR3 sequence is CASSFGTGGWGEKLFF. CDR3 DNA: TGTGCCAGCAGTTTCGGGACAGGGGGTTGGGGTGAAAAACTGTTTTTT.

The chain recombines TRBV10-3 with TRBJ1-1; a weak D match, TRBD1 (5 bases). This CDR3 has 18 residues. The germline V gene encodes CDR1 ENHRY and CDR2 SYGVKD. V was shortened by 0 bases and J by 1 base, with 18 bases between the two germline ends. The CDR3, as DNA: TGTGCCATCAGTGAGTCGAGTCTGGAGGGGTGGTGGAACACTGAAGCTTTCTTT. Protein product: CAISESSLEGWWNTEAFF.